This T cell receptor beta chain was identified during a study of cytomegalovirus exposure and HLA in healthy donors. Study-wide results and limits: Listed as cytomegalovirus-associated were 150 or so TCR beta chains.

PCR amplification relied on 60 Vbeta primers (plus 13 Jbeta primers). Per the original data handling: Approximately 11 million of 80 million or so unique TCR beta chains were shared, per a later count. The protocol was immunoSEQ multiplex PCR, while the TCRdb copy is restricted to in-frame clones and leaves out a portion. D and trimming come from the DNA, and the V and J calls and clone size come from that table. The table lists about 200,000 clones, 82% of them singletons, with approximately 0.098% in the top ten. The trim removed 1 base at V and 14 bases at J, leaving 8 bases unmatched. This CDR3 region has 14 residues. Germline V lookup: CDR1 SEHNR, CDR2 FQNEAQ (reference sequence). In the case of this clone: Its matching antigen is unknown.

The J gene is TRBJ2-1, the V gene TRBV7-9; 10 bases fit TRBD1. The source of this sequence is a boy aged 2 to 10 in good health and CMV-seronegative. Sequencing was carried out using PBMCs. CDR3 residues: CASSLEGTGAEEFF. The CDR3 DNA reads as TGTGCCAGCAGCTTAGAGGGGACAGGGGCCGAGGAGTTCTTC.